This T cell receptor beta chain stems from a study of Ad26.COV2.S vaccination and SARS-CoV-2 variants. Treatment noted: roughly 18 received Ad26.COV2.S at low or high dose, single or two shots; five or six received placebo; per-sample allocation not given. Samples analyzed were those drawn on day 63 after the first vaccine or placebo injection. Ad26 vector vaccine expressed Wuhan-strain SARS-CoV-2 spike. Overall study findings and caveats: Recipients of vaccine and of placebo showed similar breadth of their non-spike TCR repertoires. Placebo recipients had lower spike-specific TCR breadth than vaccine recipients.

On this clone itself: What it binds is unknown.

Generated by immunoSEQ multiplex PCR, the TCRdb table keeps only in-frame clones and is missing some. The table has about 680,000 clones, roughly 90% seen once. The material sequenced was peripheral blood, taken in a trial of Ad26.COV2.S vaccine versus placebo. This clonotype originated in a person aged 18 to 59 who received the Ad26.COV2.S COVID-19 vaccine or a placebo.

CDR3 nucleotide sequence: TGTGCCAGCAGCCACAATTCCCACGAGCAGTACTTC. It translates to CASSHNSHEQYF. V is TRBV5-4 and J is TRBJ2-7; D is unclear. This CDR3 is built from 12 residues. CDR1 and CDR2 (germline): SGHNT, YYREEE (reference sequence). The V end was cut by 4 bases, the J end by 5 bases, with 10 bases between.